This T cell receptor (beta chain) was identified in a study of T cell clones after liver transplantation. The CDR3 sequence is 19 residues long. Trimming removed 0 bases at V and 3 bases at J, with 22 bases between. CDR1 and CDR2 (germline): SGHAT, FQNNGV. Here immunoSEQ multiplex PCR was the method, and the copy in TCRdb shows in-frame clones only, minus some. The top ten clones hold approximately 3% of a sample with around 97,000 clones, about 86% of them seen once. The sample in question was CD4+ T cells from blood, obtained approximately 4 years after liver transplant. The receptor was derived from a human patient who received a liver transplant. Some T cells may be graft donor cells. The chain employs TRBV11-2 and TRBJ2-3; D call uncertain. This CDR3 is CASSLDHIRSEVRTDTQYF. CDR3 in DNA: TGTGCCAGCAGCTTAGATCACATCCGGAGCGAGGTGAGGACAGATACGCAGTATTTT.